These T cell receptor beta chains were read from a single sample in a study of blood T cells in healthy people across ages. From the 5' RACE reads, TCRdb called clonotypes with MiXCR, one entry per CDR3 protein. The repertoire has hundreds of thousands of distinct CDR3 sequences, roughly three fifths of them found once; the top ten carry around 25%. The sequencing input was blood. All receptors derive from a man aged 40-49 years in good health. Each CDR3 is given with its conserved first and last residue. D genes are given only for firm matches. Some rows have no size entry. The others give once, few or many, or a class for an expanded clone.

v_gene,d_gene,abundance,j_gene,CDR3aa,CDR3nt
TRBV21-1,NA,NA,TRBJ2-7,CASEGLGGEQYF,TGTGCCAGCGAGGGCTTGGGTGGGGAGCAGTACTTC
TRBV3-1,TRBD1,NA,TRBJ1-2,CASSQGLTGAWGYTF,TGTGCCAGCAGCCAAGGGCTGACAGGGGCCTGGGGCTACACCTTC
TRBV18,NA,NA,TRBJ2-2,CASSLSGTENTGELFF,TGTGCCAGCTCACTGTCCGGTACAGAGAACACCGGGGAGCTGTTTTTT
TRBV7-2,NA,NA,TRBJ2-5,CASSFRGGGGLETQYF,TGTGCCAGCAGCTTTAGGGGGGGCGGAGGGCTGGAGACCCAGTACTTC
TRBV28,TRBD1,NA,TRBJ2-5,CASSSLRDRGETQYF,TGTGCCAGCAGTTCCCTCCGGGACAGGGGAGAGACCCAGTACTTC
TRBV6-2/TRBV6-3,NA,NA,TRBJ2-1,CASSDGLYNEQFF,TGTGCCAGCAGTGATGGACTGTACAATGAGCAGTTCTTC
TRBV12-3/TRBV12-4,TRBD2,NA,TRBJ2-7,CASLSSGRVSDEQYF,TGTGCCAGCCTCTCTAGCGGGAGGGTTTCAGACGAGCAGTACTTC
TRBV7-2,NA,NA,TRBJ2-7,CASSSHQGGGFYEQYF,TGTGCCAGCAGCTCACACCAAGGCGGGGGCTTCTACGAGCAGTACTTC
TRBV10-3,NA,NA,TRBJ1-1,CAISESIGWTRTGGTEAFF,TGTGCCATCAGTGAGTCGATTGGGTGGACCCGAACGGGGGGGACTGAAGCTTTCTTT
TRBV10-3,NA,NA,TRBJ1-1,CAISPGDGTEAFF,TGTGCCATCAGCCCCGGGGATGGCACTGAAGCTTTCTTT
TRBV12-3/TRBV12-4,NA,NA,TRBJ2-1,CASSLYGTSYNEQFF,TGTGCCAGCAGCTTATACGGCACGTCCTACAATGAGCAGTTCTTC
TRBV20-1,NA,NA,TRBJ1-3,CSAQDSSGNTIYF,TGCAGTGCGCAGGACAGCTCAGGAAACACCATATATTTT
TRBV7-2,NA,many,TRBJ2-3,CASSPRGTDTQYF,TGTGCCAGCAGCCCGCGGGGAACAGATACGCAGTATTTT
TRBV25-1,NA,NA,TRBJ2-4,CATKNRAIKNIQYF,TGTGCCACAAAAAACAGGGCTATCAAAAACATTCAGTACTTC
TRBV2,NA,few,TRBJ2-1,CASSEWGEQFF,TGTGCCAGCAGTGAATGGGGTGAGCAGTTCTTC
TRBV7-2,TRBD1,NA,TRBJ2-5,CASSSTGDQETQYF,TGTGCCAGCAGTTCGACAGGGGATCAAGAGACCCAGTACTTC
TRBV4-3,NA,NA,TRBJ2-5,CASSPSGVYNEQYF,TGCGCCAGCAGCCCCTCAGGTGTTTACAATGAGCAGTACTTC
TRBV7-2,TRBD1,NA,TRBJ2-3,CASSPRNSRGRSDTQYF,TGTGCCAGCAGCCCCAGAAACTCCAGGGGGCGCTCAGATACGCAGTATTTT
TRBV5-1,NA,NA,TRBJ2-5,CASSWIAQETQYF,TGCGCCAGCAGCTGGATTGCGCAAGAGACCCAGTACTTC
TRBV20-1,TRBD1,few,TRBJ2-1,CSAFPTGYNEQFF,TGCAGTGCTTTTCCGACAGGGTACAATGAGCAGTTCTTC
TRBV27,NA,NA,TRBJ2-5,CASSPSAGDTYNEQYF,TGTGCCAGCAGCCCTTCTGCGGGCGATACCTACAATGAGCAGTACTTC
TRBV27,TRBD1,NA,TRBJ1-2,CASSPTWDRAFYGYTF,TGTGCCAGCAGTCCCACGTGGGACAGGGCCTTCTATGGCTACACCTTC
TRBV6-1,NA,NA,TRBJ2-7,CASSEAAPPGLLYEQYF,TGTGCCAGCAGTGAAGCCGCTCCGCCGGGTCTTCTATACGAGCAGTACTTC
TRBV12-3/TRBV12-4,NA,NA,TRBJ2-5,CASSSDEGNEQYF,TGTGCCAGCAGTTCGGACGAGGGGAATGAGCAGTACTTC
TRBV20-1,TRBD2,NA,TRBJ2-5,CSAERGQETQYF,TGCAGTGCTGAGCGGGGTCAAGAGACCCAGTACTTC
TRBV28,TRBD1,NA,TRBJ2-5,CASSLGLGQQETQYF,TGTGCCAGCAGTTTGGGTTTGGGACAGCAAGAGACCCAGTACTTC
TRBV29-1,TRBD1,NA,TRBJ2-1,CSVGQGARWETQFF,TGCAGCGTTGGACAGGGGGCGAGATGGGAGACCCAGTTCTTC
TRBV6-4,TRBD2,NA,TRBJ2-3,CASSEFGLAGVETDTQYF,TGTGCCAGCAGTGAGTTCGGACTAGCGGGTGTTGAGACAGATACGCAGTATTTT
TRBV6-1,NA,NA,TRBJ1-5,CASSDNPQGNQPQHF,TGTGCCAGCAGTGATAACCCGCAGGGCAATCAGCCCCAGCATTTT
TRBV20-1,NA,few,TRBJ2-5,CSAPRGSAETQYF,TGCAGTGCCCCCCGGGGGTCGGCTGAGACCCAGTACTTC
TRBV27,NA,NA,TRBJ1-5,CASSFWGDSNQPQHF,TGTGCCAGCAGTTTCTGGGGGGATAGCAATCAGCCCCAGCATTTT
TRBV28,TRBD2,few,TRBJ2-1,CASSTGTRVFHEQFF,TGTGCCAGCAGTACCGGGACTAGGGTTTTCCATGAGCAGTTCTTC
TRBV20-1,NA,NA,TRBJ2-1,CSARWRDGNNEQFF,TGCAGTGCTAGATGGCGGGACGGGAACAATGAGCAGTTCTTC
TRBV6-4,NA,NA,TRBJ2-2,CASSLTGDSGAGELFF,TGTGCCAGCAGCCTTACAGGGGATAGCGGTGCCGGGGAGCTGTTTTTT
TRBV6-1,NA,NA,TRBJ2-3,CASRLRWSETGTDTQYF,TGTGCCAGCAGGCTTCGGTGGTCTGAAACGGGCACAGATACGCAGTATTTT
TRBV5-5,TRBD1,NA,TRBJ1-5,CASSTGTGDNQPQHF,TGTGCCAGCAGCACCGGGACAGGGGACAATCAGCCCCAGCATTTT
TRBV27,NA,NA,TRBJ1-2,CASSLKVATTGYTF,TGTGCCAGCAGTTTAAAAGTAGCGACAACTGGCTACACCTTC
TRBV20-1,NA,once,TRBJ1-2,CSAREPGSLGGYTF,TGCAGTGCTAGAGAACCAGGGTCCCTAGGTGGCTACACCTTC
TRBV28,NA,NA,TRBJ2-3,CASSAPSTDTQYF,TGTGCCAGCAGCGCCCCTAGCACAGATACGCAGTATTTT
TRBV25-1,NA,NA,TRBJ1-1,CASSESAGMNTEAFF,TGTGCCAGCAGTGAATCGGCAGGCATGAACACTGAAGCTTTCTTT
TRBV5-4,TRBD2,NA,TRBJ2-5,CASSQTSGSIAETQYF,TGTGCCAGCAGCCAGACTAGCGGGAGTATTGCAGAGACCCAGTACTTC
TRBV5-6,TRBD2,few,TRBJ2-1,CASSFLAGSSYNEQFF,TGTGCCAGCAGCTTCCTAGCGGGGAGCTCCTACAATGAGCAGTTCTTC
TRBV25-1,TRBD1,NA,TRBJ2-3,CASRSDRGQDTQYF,TGTGCCAGCAGGTCGGACAGGGGGCAAGATACGCAGTATTTT
TRBV3-1,NA,NA,TRBJ1-1,CASSLSDQGGTEAFF,TGTGCCAGCAGCCTATCCGACCAGGGTGGCACTGAAGCTTTCTTT
TRBV6-1,TRBD1,NA,TRBJ2-7,CASSDGTGNEQYF,TGTGCCAGCAGTGACGGGACAGGGAACGAGCAGTACTTC
TRBV3-1,NA,NA,TRBJ2-7,CASSQARSYEQYF,TGTGCCAGCAGCCAAGCTAGGAGCTACGAGCAGTACTTC
TRBV6-6,TRBD2,NA,TRBJ2-7,CASSGEGVIHEQYF,TGTGCCAGCAGTGGGGAGGGAGTCATCCACGAGCAGTACTTC
TRBV5-1,NA,NA,TRBJ1-5,CASSIAGASNQPQHF,TGCGCCAGCAGCATCGCCGGGGCCAGCAATCAGCCCCAGCATTTT
TRBV12-3/TRBV12-4,TRBD2,NA,TRBJ2-5,CASRHDSGGLETQYF,TGTGCCAGCAGGCATGATAGCGGGGGGCTGGAGACCCAGTACTTC
TRBV27,NA,NA,TRBJ2-3,CASSFWAGSTDTQYF,TGTGCCAGCAGTTTCTGGGCGGGGAGCACAGATACGCAGTATTTT
TRBV20-1,NA,few,TRBJ2-7,CSASDLGYEQYF,TGCAGTGCTAGCGACCTTGGCTACGAGCAGTACTTC
TRBV7-9,NA,NA,TRBJ2-3,CAISLANTDTQYF,TGTGCCATCAGCTTAGCCAACACAGATACGCAGTATTTT
TRBV3-1,NA,NA,TRBJ2-3,CASSQDQTRTGAQYF,TGTGCCAGCAGCCAAGATCAAACCAGGACCGGGGCGCAGTATTTT
TRBV6-2/TRBV6-3,NA,NA,TRBJ2-5,CASSYTWGETQYF,TGTGCCAGCAGTTACACCTGGGGGGAGACCCAGTACTTC
TRBV7-2,NA,NA,TRBJ2-3,CASSVLGFRDTQYF,TGTGCCAGCAGCGTTCTTGGGTTCCGCGATACGCAGTATTTT
TRBV12-3/TRBV12-4,NA,NA,TRBJ2-5,CASSLEGREQETQYF,TGTGCCAGCAGTTTAGAGGGCAGGGAGCAAGAGACCCAGTACTTC
TRBV29-1,NA,NA,TRBJ2-7,CSVEDSPEGSYEQYF,TGCAGCGTTGAAGATTCGCCCGAGGGGTCCTACGAGCAGTACTTC
TRBV14,NA,NA,TRBJ2-3,CASSRGTQYF,TGTGCCAGCAGCCGAGGTACGCAGTATTTT